This is a list of T cell receptor beta chains from one sample in a study of T cell responses to AZD1222 COVID-19 vaccine. Using immunoSEQ multiplex PCR, the repertoire was profiled, and TCRdb retains in-frame clones only, with some absent. The sample lists 72,000 or so clones, about 90% occurring once. The sequencing here drew on peripheral blood, taken on day 0 of AZD1222 vaccination. The receptors stem from an adult in good health. Both conserved end residues are part of each CDR3. The order of the fields is J gene, V gene, clone size, D gene, CDR3 protein, CDR3 DNA. D genes are given only for firm matches. The listing skips clone size in some rows; elsewhere it reads once, few, many or a size class.

>TRBJ2-1|TRBV11-2|-|TRBD2
CASSLEGLAGVDEQFF
TGTGCCAGCAGCTTAGAGGGACTAGCGGGAGTTGACGAGCAGTTCTTC
>TRBJ1-6|TRBV12-3/TRBV12-4|-|-
CASRPNRDSPLHF
TGTGCCAGCAGACCCAACAGGGATTCACCCCTCCACTTT
>TRBJ2-1|TRBV7-6|-|-
CASSSALGGQFF
TGTGCCAGCAGCTCGGCCCTCGGCGGGCAGTTCTTC
>TRBJ2-5|TRBV18|-|TRBD2
CASSRGAGPQETQYF
TGTGCCAGCTCACGGGGAGCGGGGCCCCAGGAGACCCAGTACTTC
>TRBJ2-1|TRBV5-6|-|TRBD2
CASSLGQREGDEQFF
TGTGCCAGCAGCTTGGGCCAGCGGGAGGGTGATGAGCAGTTCTTC
>TRBJ2-2|TRBV25-1|-|TRBD1
CASRPNRGLTGELFF
TGTGCCAGCCGGCCGAACAGGGGGCTAACCGGGGAGCTGTTTTTT
>TRBJ1-2|TRBV6-5|few|-
CASSGPDYGYTF
TGTGCCAGCAGCGGACCCGACTATGGCTACACCTTC
>TRBJ1-2|TRBV7-8|-|TRBD1
CASSPTGDYGYTF
TGTGCCAGCAGCCCCACAGGGGATTATGGCTACACCTTC
>TRBJ2-3|TRBV11-3|-|-
CASSPLGPPGDTQYF
TGTGCCAGCAGCCCACTGGGGCCACCCGGGGATACGCAGTATTTT
>TRBJ2-3|TRBV4-1|once|-
CASSQEWRERTQYF
TGCGCCAGCAGCCAAGAGTGGAGGGAGCGCACGCAGTATTTT
>TRBJ2-5|TRBV5-4|-|TRBD2
CASSPGEGSSETQYF
TGTGCCAGCAGCCCCGGGGAGGGATCATCGGAGACCCAGTACTTC
>TRBJ1-1|TRBV4-3|-|TRBD1
CASSHGQGSEAFF
TGCGCCAGCAGCCATGGACAGGGGTCAGAAGCTTTCTTT
>TRBJ2-7|TRBV7-6|-|-
CASSLVGGDEQYF
TGTGCCAGCAGCTTAGTGGGGGGCGACGAGCAGTACTTC
>TRBJ1-6|TRBV4-2|-|TRBD1
CASSQVSGQATNSPLHF
TGTGCCAGCAGCCAAGTGTCCGGACAGGCGACTAATTCACCCCTCCACTTT
>TRBJ1-5|TRBV7-2|-|TRBD1
CASSQGVYSNQPQHF
TGTGCCAGCAGCCAGGGGGTTTATAGCAATCAGCCCCAGCATTTT
>TRBJ1-5|TRBV21-1|once|-
CASRPGQGGEYSNQPQHF
TGTGCCAGCAGACCGGGACAGGGGGGGGAGTATAGCAATCAGCCCCAGCATTTT
>TRBJ1-5|TRBV19|-|-
CASSMVRDQPQHF
TGTGCCAGTAGTATGGTCCGGGATCAGCCCCAGCATTTT
>TRBJ2-1|TRBV28|-|TRBD2
CASSLILAGGGEQFF
TGTGCCAGCAGTTTGATTCTAGCGGGAGGAGGCGAGCAGTTCTTC
>TRBJ2-3|TRBV9|-|-
CASSAGPGRLTDTQYF
TGTGCCAGCAGCGCTGGTCCCGGGAGACTCACAGATACGCAGTATTTT
>TRBJ2-5|TRBV15|few|TRBD2
CATSISRAGVGETQYF
TGTGCCACCAGTATCAGCAGAGCGGGAGTAGGGGAGACCCAGTACTTC
>TRBJ2-3|TRBV7-8|-|-
CASSFGGGPADTQYF
TGTGCCAGCAGCTTCGGCGGTGGGCCAGCGGATACGCAGTATTTT
>TRBJ1-2|TRBV30|once|-
CAWSVRRQTGYGYTF
TGTGCCTGGAGTGTAAGGAGACAGACAGGATATGGCTACACCTTC